Presented here are 23 T cell receptor beta chains from one specimen sequenced in a study of PD-L1 blockade in urothelial cancer. TCRdb's copy holds only in-frame clones and misses some; the assay was immunoSEQ multiplex PCR. The data hold over 100,000 clones, with under 95% observed a single time. Documented time point: peripheral blood 6 weeks after treatment start. The source material was PBMCs, sampled around atezolizumab (anti-PD-L1) treatment. The receptors shown here come from a man aged 60 to 69 with urothelial cancer.

The chain is built from TRBV7-3 and TRBJ2-1; TRBD2 matches at 8 bases. This CDR3 is built from 16 residues. The germline gives CDR1 SGHTA, CDR2 FQGTGA. V lost 0 bases and J lost 4; bases outside the gene matches: 5. This chain's CDR3 is CASSLTGSGGYNEQFF. The CDR3 DNA sequence: TGTGCCAGCAGCTTAACGGGGAGCGGGGGATACAATGAGCAGTTCTTC.

V is TRBV11-2 and J is TRBJ2-7; D is undetermined. CDR1 is SGHAT and CDR2 is FQNNGV in the germline V gene. CDR3 length: 13 amino acids. The V and J ends lost 6 bases and 7 bases respectively, with 16 bases between them. Written as DNA, the CDR3 is TGTGCCAGCAGATTTACTGGCGGTAGGGAGCAGTACTTC. It translates to CASRFTGGREQYF.

The CDR3 sequence is CAISDNMRSGTSGYEQYF. In DNA, the CDR3 is TGTGCCATCAGTGACAACATGAGATCCGGGACTAGCGGCTACGAGCAGTACTTC. The chain links TRBV10-3 to TRBJ2-7; 11 nucleotides agree with TRBD2. The CDR3 runs to 18 residues. Germline V gene sequence: CDR1 ENHRY, CDR2 SYGVKD. The J segment lost 3 bases and the V segment lost 3 bases, leaving 13 bases of the junction unmatched.

CDR3 residues: CASSHGLAGEGTGELFF. DNA of the CDR3: TGTGCCAGCTCACACGGACTAGCGGGAGAGGGCACCGGGGAGCTGTTTTTT. This chain connects TRBV18 to TRBJ2-2, with 13 bases lining up with TRBD2. V lost 4 bases, J lost 4 bases, and 6 bases stayed unmatched. CDR3 size: 17 residues. Per the germline V gene, CDR1 is KGHSH and CDR2 is LQKENI.

This chain joins TRBV2 and TRBJ2-7; D perhaps matches TRBD1 (6 bases). V shed 6 bases and J shed 3 bases, with 12 bases lying between them. CDR1 SNHLY and CDR2 FYNNEI come from the germline V gene. The CDR3 contains 13 residues. Here the CDR3 reads CASSTRGSYEQYF. Written as DNA, the CDR3 is TGTGCCAGCAGCACAAGGGGGAGCTACGAGCAGTACTTC.

The chain carries TRBV10-3 and TRBJ1-2, with TRBD1 as a possible D gene (5 bases). From germline, CDR1 is ENHRY and CDR2 SYGVKD. The CDR3 length is 15 residues. Trimming left V 2 bases short and J 3 bases short, with 13 bases between. CDR3 loop: CAISEAYETDYGYTF. CDR3 DNA: TGTGCCATCAGTGAGGCGTATGAGACAGACTATGGCTACACCTTC.

This chain joins TRBV28 and TRBJ1-2; D perhaps matches TRBD1 (5 bases). Germline V gene sequence: CDR1 MDHEN, CDR2 SYDVKM. The CDR3 has 13 amino acids. V gave up 5 bases and J gave up 7 bases, with 14 bases separating them. CDR3 DNA sequence: TGTGCCAGCAGTGCCTCCGGGGGAGGTGGCTACACCTTC. Translated, it gives CASSASGGGGYTF.

The chain carries TRBV27 and TRBJ1-3; D is unresolved. The germline CDR1 and CDR2 sequences are MNHEY and SMNVEV (reference sequence). V lost 6 bases and J 2 bases, leaving 11 bases between the germline ends. This CDR3 is built from 14 residues. CDR3 sequence (DNA): TGTGCCAGCAGATCTGTTGGGCCTGGAAACACCATATATTTT. As protein: CASRSVGPGNTIYF.

The V call is TRBV4-3, the J call TRBJ2-3; perhaps TRBD1 as D (5 bases). V was clipped by 1 base and J by 8 bases, with 16 bases between them. This CDR3 has 15 residues. From germline, CDR1 is LGHNA and CDR2 YSLEER. The CDR3: CASSQADRPTGTQYF. The CDR3 nucleotides are TGCGCCAGCAGCCAAGCCGACAGACCCACTGGTACGCAGTATTTT.

V gene TRBV30 combines with J gene TRBJ2-5; D is undetermined. The DNA end lines up better with TRBJ2-7; the J call may be wrong. The CDR3 contains 13 residues. The germline gives CDR1 GTSNPN, CDR2 SVGIG (reference sequence). DNA of the CDR3: TGTGCCTGGACAGGTCCCAACTCCTACGAGCAGTACTTC. It yields the protein CAWTGPNSYEQYF.

The CDR3 nucleotides read TGTGCCAGCAGCGGGAGGGACTCGAGCTCCTACGAGCAGTACTTC. This translates into CASSGRDSSSYEQYF. The chain combines TRBV5-4 with TRBJ2-7; 7 nucleotides line up with TRBD2. Trimming cost V 4 bases and J 0 bases; bases outside gene matches: 7. This CDR3 is built from 15 residues. Germline CDR1 and CDR2: SGHNT and YYREEE (reference sequence).

The chain employs TRBV7-3 and TRBJ2-1; the match to TRBD2 covers 12 bases. Germline V gives CDR1 SGHTA, CDR2 FQGTGA. This CDR3 is built from 14 residues. V shed 3 bases, J shed 9 bases, and the junction held 3 bases outside the gene matches. The CDR3 DNA sequence: TGTGCCAGCAGCTTGACTAGCGGGAGCGGTGAGCAGTTCTTC. Translation gives CASSLTSGSGEQFF.

The chain is built from TRBV7-9 and TRBJ1-1, with D possibly TRBD1 on 5 matching bases. Per the germline V gene, CDR1 is SEHNR and CDR2 is FQNEAQ (reference sequence). The CDR3 length is 15 residues. The germline V and J ends were trimmed by 1 base and 1 base, with 10 bases remaining between them. The CDR3 region has the DNA TGTGCCAGCAGCTTAGACGACAGAGCGAACACTGAAGCTTTCTTT. It is translated as CASSLDDRANTEAFF.

J is TRBJ2-3 and V is TRBV5-1, with 11 bases that match TRBD2. The V gene's germline CDR1 is SGHRS and CDR2 YFSETQ. V trimming: 5 bases; J trimming: 4 bases; junction bases outside the gene matches: 3. The CDR3 totals 14 residues. The CDR3 bases are TGCGCCAGCAGGCTAGCGGGAGGACCAGATACGCAGTATTTT. It is translated as CASRLAGGPDTQYF.

This chain connects TRBV4-3 to TRBJ2-1; D might be TRBD1 (6 bases). V lost 4 bases to trimming and J lost 0 bases, with 16 bases between them. This CDR3 is built from 17 residues. Germline-derived CDR1 and CDR2 are LGHNA and YSLEER. The CDR3 DNA sequence: TGCGCCAGCAGCCCAGAAGCAGGGGCCAGCTCCTACAATGAGCAGTTCTTC. Protein sequence: CASSPEAGASSYNEQFF.

The chain is built from TRBV29-1 and TRBJ2-4; weak D call: TRBD1 (6 bases). This CDR3 has 13 amino acids. Germline V gene data show CDR1 as SQVTM and CDR2 as ANQGSEA. The ends were cut back, 6 bases at V and 7 bases at J, with 16 bases in the middle. The CDR3 bases are TGCAGCGTAAAAGGGGGACACGATAACATTCAGTACTTC. This translates into CSVKGGHDNIQYF.

This sequence joins TRBV2 and TRBJ2-1, with 8 bases matching TRBD1. The ends lost 5 bases at V and 7 bases at J; junction bases unmatched: 4. Germline V lookup: CDR1 SNHLY, CDR2 FYNNEI. CDR3 length: 13 residues. The CDR3 bases are TGTGCCAGCAGTCGGGACAGGTTGAATGAGCAGTTCTTC. The encoded protein is CASSRDRLNEQFF.

The gene calls are TRBV29-1 and TRBJ2-7; TRBD1 is a possible D gene (5 bases). The V end lost 5 bases, the J end lost 3 bases, and 8 bases lay between the germline ends. The CDR3 covers 11 residues. In germline, CDR1 is SQVTM, CDR2 ANQGSEA. As DNA, the CDR3 is TGCAGCGTTACAAGGGGCTACGAGCAGTACTTC. Translation gives CSVTRGYEQYF.

The chain couples TRBV28 to TRBJ1-5, with TRBD1 as a possible D gene (6 bases). V lost 9 bases to trimming and J lost 7 bases, with 13 bases between them. Germline V gene lookup returns CDR1 MDHEN and CDR2 SYDVKM. CDR3 length: 12 residues. In DNA form, the CDR3 reads TGTGCCAGTACAGGGTTGGGACAGCCCCAGCATTTT. Its protein is CASTGLGQPQHF.

The rearrangement uses TRBV7-8 and TRBJ2-7, with D possibly being TRBD1 (6 bases). CDR1 is SGHVS and CDR2 is FQNEAQ in the germline V gene. The CDR3 is made up of 13 amino acids. V dropped 5 bases and J dropped 7 bases, with 15 bases sitting between them. CDR3 bases: TGTGCCAGCAGCCCCGGACAGTCTTCGGAGCAGTACTTC. As protein: CASSPGQSSEQYF.

CDR3 nucleotide sequence: TGTGCCAGCAGGTTTGGACCTTCCAAACAGGACAATGAGCAGTTCTTC. Translation gives CASRFGPSKQDNEQFF. The chain uses TRBV28 and TRBJ2-1; tentative D call: TRBD1 (5 bases). CDR1 and CDR2 from the germline V gene are MDHEN and SYDVKM. V was shortened by 6 bases and J by 5 bases, with 20 bases between the two germline ends. This CDR3 contains 16 residues.

The chain joins TRBV7-8 to TRBJ2-1; 7 nucleotides align to TRBD2. The V segment lost 7 bases and the J segment 0 bases; nucleotides outside the gene matches: 9. The germline V gene has CDR1 SGHVS and CDR2 FQNEAQ. The CDR3 has 16 amino acids. The chain's CDR3 is CASTSGKRGSYNEQFF. The CDR3 DNA reads TGTGCCAGCACCTCAGGAAAGCGGGGCTCCTACAATGAGCAGTTCTTC.

This chain uses TRBV6-1 with TRBJ1-2; no definite D call. This CDR3 spans 14 amino acids. V was shortened by 2 bases and J by 2 bases, with 9 bases between the two germline ends. CDR1 and CDR2 from the germline V gene are MNHNS and SASEGT. The CDR3 reads CASSELPGNYGYTF. CDR3 DNA: TGTGCCAGCAGTGAACTCCCGGGGAACTATGGCTACACCTTC.